Sequencing of this TCR beta chain was carried out in a study of blood T cells in healthy people across ages. This clonotype has more than one count but fewer than ten. What it recognizes is unknown. This may come from a read error, since a much larger clone is one base off. The missing conserved phenylalanine or tryptophan at the end of this CDR3 makes a read error likely. Sample-barcoded 5' priming and a J-beta primer mix drove a second PCR of about 6 to 12 cycles. TCRdb ran MiXCR on the 5' RACE reads and lists one entry per CDR3 protein. The table records about 620,000 distinct CDR3 sequences, around 20% of them present only once. Study conclusions and caveats: The fall in TCR beta diversity per million T cells was roughly linear with age.

There were healthy Caucasian individuals from Russia, aged 6 to 90, serving as donors. The sequenced sample was blood. This TCR was sampled from a man aged 65 to 79 in good health.

CDR3: CASSVGGKDTDTQYL. The CDR3 DNA follows: TGTGCCAGCAGCGTAGGCGGGAAAGACACAGATACGCAGTATCTT. The chain employs TRBV9 and TRBJ2-3; weak D call: TRBD2 (6 bases). Looked up from germline, CDR1 is SGDLS and CDR2 is YYNGEE. The CDR3 length is 15 residues. Trimming pared 0 bases from V and 2 bases from J, leaving 10 bases between.